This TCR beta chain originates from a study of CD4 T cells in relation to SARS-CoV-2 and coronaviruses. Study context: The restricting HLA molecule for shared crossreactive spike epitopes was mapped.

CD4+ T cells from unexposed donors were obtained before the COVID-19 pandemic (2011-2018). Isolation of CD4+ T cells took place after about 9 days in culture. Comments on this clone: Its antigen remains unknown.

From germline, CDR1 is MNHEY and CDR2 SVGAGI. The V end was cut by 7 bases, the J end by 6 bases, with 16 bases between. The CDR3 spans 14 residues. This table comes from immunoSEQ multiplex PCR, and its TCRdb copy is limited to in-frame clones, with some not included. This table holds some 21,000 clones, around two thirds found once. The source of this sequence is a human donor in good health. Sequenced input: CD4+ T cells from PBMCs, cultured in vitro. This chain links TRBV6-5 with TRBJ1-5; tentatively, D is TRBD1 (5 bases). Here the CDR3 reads CASTSTSGAQPQHF. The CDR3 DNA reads TGTGCCAGCACTTCGACAAGCGGGGCTCAGCCCCAGCATTTT.